Listed below are T cell receptor beta chains from one sample, sequenced in a study of T cells in Graves' hyperthyroidism and ophthalmopathy. TCRdb redid the calling of the multiplex PCR reads with MiXCR, one entry per CDR3 protein. This table holds around 600,000 distinct CDR3 sequences, around 15% found once. The source material was blood. The receptors were sampled from a woman between 45 and 65 years old with Graves' ophthalmopathy. Each CDR3 is given with its conserved first and last residue. The D gene is left open where the match is weak. Some rows have no size entry. The others give once, few or many, or a class for an expanded clone.

v_call: TRBV7-8; d_call: NA; cdr3_length: 15; j_call: TRBJ2-1; clone_size: NA; cdr3_aa: CASSSYPGTYNEQFF; cdr3_nt: TGTGCCAGCAGCTCTTACCCTGGGACTTACAATGAGCAGTTCTTC
v_call: TRBV12-3/TRBV12-4; d_call: NA; cdr3_length: 13; j_call: TRBJ2-1; clone_size: many; cdr3_aa: CASSLGSLDEQFF; cdr3_nt: TGTGCCAGCAGTCTCGGGAGTTTGGATGAGCAGTTCTTC
v_call: TRBV19; d_call: NA; cdr3_length: 15; j_call: TRBJ2-6; clone_size: once; cdr3_aa: CASSIVSSGANVLTF; cdr3_nt: TGTGCCAGTAGTATAGTGAGCTCTGGGGCCAACGTCCTGACTTTC
v_call: TRBV15; d_call: NA; cdr3_length: 15; j_call: TRBJ2-1; clone_size: few; cdr3_aa: CATSRDPITSDEQFF; cdr3_nt: TGTGCCACCAGCAGAGACCCCATCACCTCTGATGAGCAGTTCTTC
v_call: TRBV7-2; d_call: NA; cdr3_length: 19; j_call: TRBJ2-7; clone_size: many; cdr3_aa: CASSLSLMLGRVRIYEQYF; cdr3_nt: TGTGCCAGCAGCTTATCGTTAATGCTCGGGCGAGTGAGGATCTACGAGCAGTACTTC
v_call: TRBV6-1; d_call: TRBD1; cdr3_length: 14; j_call: TRBJ1-1; clone_size: few; cdr3_aa: CASRGRQGITEAFF; cdr3_nt: TGTGCCAGCAGGGGCCGACAGGGAATCACTGAAGCTTTCTTT
v_call: TRBV4-2; d_call: NA; cdr3_length: 14; j_call: TRBJ2-5; clone_size: few; cdr3_aa: CASSQARGPETQYF; cdr3_nt: TGTGCCAGCAGCCAAGCGCGAGGCCCCGAGACCCAGTACTTC
v_call: TRBV7-8; d_call: NA; cdr3_length: 13; j_call: TRBJ2-7; clone_size: many; cdr3_aa: CASSIGQLYEQYF; cdr3_nt: TGTGCCAGCAGCATAGGACAATTATACGAGCAGTACTTC
v_call: TRBV18; d_call: NA; cdr3_length: 15; j_call: TRBJ2-3; clone_size: many; cdr3_aa: CASSPRLLGTDTQYF; cdr3_nt: TGTGCCAGCTCACCACGTCTCTTGGGCACAGATACGCAGTATTTT
v_call: TRBV24-1; d_call: NA; cdr3_length: 16; j_call: TRBJ2-6; clone_size: many; cdr3_aa: CATSDPQGSGANVLTF; cdr3_nt: TGTGCCACCAGTGACCCACAGGGATCTGGGGCCAACGTCCTGACTTTC
v_call: TRBV14; d_call: NA; cdr3_length: 15; j_call: TRBJ2-7; clone_size: many; cdr3_aa: CASSQDQGRMYEQYF; cdr3_nt: TGTGCCAGCAGCCAGGACCAGGGACGCATGTACGAGCAGTACTTC
v_call: TRBV16; d_call: NA; cdr3_length: 18; j_call: TRBJ1-2; clone_size: many; cdr3_aa: CASSPLRHSQDLNYGYTF; cdr3_nt: TGTGCCAGCAGCCCCCTCCGCCACAGCCAGGATTTGAACTATGGCTACACCTTC
v_call: TRBV6-1; d_call: TRBD2; cdr3_length: 15; j_call: TRBJ2-7; clone_size: many; cdr3_aa: CASSETSGRLYEQYF; cdr3_nt: TGTGCCAGCAGTGAGACTAGCGGGAGACTCTACGAGCAGTACTTC
v_call: TRBV15; d_call: NA; cdr3_length: 15; j_call: TRBJ2-7; clone_size: many; cdr3_aa: CATSRDRRFSYEQYF; cdr3_nt: TGTGCCACCAGCAGAGATCGCAGGTTCTCCTACGAGCAGTACTTC
v_call: TRBV6-5; d_call: NA; cdr3_length: 15; j_call: TRBJ1-5; clone_size: many; cdr3_aa: CASSYSDNSNQPQHF; cdr3_nt: TGTGCCAGCAGTTACTCGGACAATAGCAATCAGCCCCAGCATTTT
v_call: TRBV7-2; d_call: NA; cdr3_length: 15; j_call: TRBJ2-7; clone_size: NA; cdr3_aa: CASSYSGIGPYEQYF; cdr3_nt: TGTGCCAGCAGCTATTCCGGGATAGGGCCCTACGAGCAGTACTTC
v_call: TRBV6-2/TRBV6-3; d_call: NA; cdr3_length: 13; j_call: TRBJ1-1; clone_size: many; cdr3_aa: CASSWNRDTEAFF; cdr3_nt: TGTGCCAGCAGTTGGAACCGGGACACTGAAGCTTTCTTT
v_call: TRBV6-1; d_call: NA; cdr3_length: 13; j_call: TRBJ1-2; clone_size: many; cdr3_aa: CASSRDQGYGYTF; cdr3_nt: TGTGCCAGCAGTCGGGACCAAGGTTATGGCTACACCTTC
v_call: TRBV27; d_call: NA; cdr3_length: 15; j_call: TRBJ1-4; clone_size: NA; cdr3_aa: CASSLSTGWNEKLFF; cdr3_nt: TGTGCCAGCAGTTTATCGACCGGGTGGAATGAAAAACTGTTTTTT
v_call: TRBV9; d_call: NA; cdr3_length: 15; j_call: TRBJ2-1; clone_size: few; cdr3_aa: CASSVVGLGFDEQFF; cdr3_nt: TGTGCCAGCAGCGTAGTGGGGTTAGGCTTCGATGAGCAGTTCTTC
v_call: TRBV5-1; d_call: NA; cdr3_length: 15; j_call: TRBJ1-4; clone_size: many; cdr3_aa: CASSLAGPRNEKLFF; cdr3_nt: TGCGCCAGCAGCTTGGCAGGTCCTCGGAATGAAAAACTGTTTTTT
v_call: TRBV30; d_call: TRBD2; cdr3_length: 15; j_call: TRBJ2-1; clone_size: many; cdr3_aa: CAWSAGGALYNEQFF; cdr3_nt: TGTGCCTGGAGTGCGGGGGGGGCCCTATACAATGAGCAGTTCTTC
v_call: TRBV9; d_call: NA; cdr3_length: 13; j_call: TRBJ1-1; clone_size: many; cdr3_aa: CASSARENTEAFF; cdr3_nt: TGTGCCAGCAGCGCGAGGGAGAACACTGAAGCTTTCTTT
v_call: TRBV7-2; d_call: TRBD2; cdr3_length: 18; j_call: TRBJ2-1; clone_size: many; cdr3_aa: CASSPRTSGSVSYNEQFF; cdr3_nt: TGTGCCAGCAGCCCCCGGACTAGCGGGAGTGTGTCCTACAATGAGCAGTTCTTC
v_call: TRBV7-3; d_call: TRBD2; cdr3_length: 16; j_call: TRBJ2-7; clone_size: NA; cdr3_aa: CASSLQTSGGPYEQYF; cdr3_nt: TGTGCCAGCAGCCTCCAGACTAGCGGGGGACCCTACGAGCAGTACTTC
v_call: TRBV6-1; d_call: NA; cdr3_length: 13; j_call: TRBJ1-3; clone_size: NA; cdr3_aa: CASSRQAGNTIYF; cdr3_nt: TGTGCCAGCAGCAGACAGGCGGGAAACACCATATATTTT
v_call: TRBV28; d_call: NA; cdr3_length: 14; j_call: TRBJ1-1; clone_size: NA; cdr3_aa: CASRPDKRNTEAFF; cdr3_nt: TGTGCCAGCAGACCTGACAAGAGAAACACTGAAGCTTTCTTT
v_call: TRBV28; d_call: TRBD2; cdr3_length: 17; j_call: TRBJ2-1; clone_size: many; cdr3_aa: CASSPMGTSGTYNEQFF; cdr3_nt: TGTGCCAGCAGTCCGATGGGGACTAGCGGGACCTACAATGAGCAGTTCTTC
v_call: TRBV19; d_call: NA; cdr3_length: 18; j_call: TRBJ1-6; clone_size: NA; cdr3_aa: CASSIEAGRVSYNSPLHF; cdr3_nt: TGTGCCAGTAGTATAGAGGCGGGACGGGTCTCCTATAATTCACCCCTCCACTTT
v_call: TRBV20-1; d_call: NA; cdr3_length: 13; j_call: TRBJ1-5; clone_size: many; cdr3_aa: CSARGYSNQPQHF; cdr3_nt: TGCAGTGCCCGAGGTTATAGCAATCAGCCCCAGCATTTT
v_call: TRBV19; d_call: TRBD1; cdr3_length: 16; j_call: TRBJ2-2; clone_size: NA; cdr3_aa: CASSISQGANTGELFF; cdr3_nt: TGTGCCAGTAGTATCAGTCAGGGGGCGAACACCGGGGAGCTGTTTTTT
v_call: TRBV11-2; d_call: NA; cdr3_length: 16; j_call: TRBJ2-4; clone_size: many; cdr3_aa: CASSTGTVTRIDIQYF; cdr3_nt: TGTGCCAGCAGCACCGGGACTGTTACTAGGATCGACATTCAGTACTTC
v_call: TRBV11-3; d_call: NA; cdr3_length: 14; j_call: TRBJ1-2; clone_size: many; cdr3_aa: CASSYSTVPYGYTF; cdr3_nt: TGTGCCAGCAGCTACTCCACCGTTCCCTATGGCTACACCTTC
v_call: TRBV7-9; d_call: NA; cdr3_length: 13; j_call: TRBJ2-1; clone_size: many; cdr3_aa: CAWIGVAYNEQFF; cdr3_nt: TGTGCCTGGATTGGAGTAGCCTACAATGAGCAGTTCTTC
v_call: TRBV19; d_call: TRBD2; cdr3_length: 15; j_call: TRBJ2-2; clone_size: NA; cdr3_aa: CASLGLAGGPGELFF; cdr3_nt: TGTGCCAGTTTGGGACTAGCGGGAGGCCCCGGGGAGCTGTTTTTT
v_call: TRBV7-6; d_call: TRBD2; cdr3_length: 15; j_call: TRBJ2-1; clone_size: many; cdr3_aa: CASSLLAVTYNEQFF; cdr3_nt: TGTGCCAGCAGCTTACTAGCGGTAACTTACAATGAGCAGTTCTTC
v_call: TRBV5-1; d_call: NA; cdr3_length: 18; j_call: TRBJ2-5; clone_size: NA; cdr3_aa: CASSMSPLRGGPWETQYF; cdr3_nt: TGCGCCAGCAGCATGTCGCCCTTAAGAGGAGGGCCTTGGGAGACCCAGTACTTC
v_call: TRBV15; d_call: NA; cdr3_length: 15; j_call: TRBJ1-1; clone_size: many; cdr3_aa: CATSRDGTMDTEAFF; cdr3_nt: TGTGCCACCAGCAGAGATGGGACAATGGACACTGAAGCTTTCTTT
v_call: TRBV18; d_call: NA; cdr3_length: 13; j_call: TRBJ2-7; clone_size: many; cdr3_aa: CASSPGGPHEQYF; cdr3_nt: TGTGCCAGCTCCCCTGGAGGGCCCCACGAGCAGTACTTC
v_call: TRBV3-1; d_call: NA; cdr3_length: 15; j_call: TRBJ1-3; clone_size: many; cdr3_aa: CASGVAGLGGNTIYF; cdr3_nt: TGTGCCAGCGGCGTAGCTGGGTTGGGTGGAAACACCATATATTTT
v_call: TRBV4-3; d_call: NA; cdr3_length: 15; j_call: TRBJ2-1; clone_size: NA; cdr3_aa: CASSQGVTTLPEQFF; cdr3_nt: TGCGCCAGCAGCCAAGGCGTTACTACCCTTCCTGAGCAGTTCTTC
v_call: TRBV3-1; d_call: NA; cdr3_length: 15; j_call: TRBJ2-1; clone_size: NA; cdr3_aa: CASSPAGTGVDEQFF; cdr3_nt: TGTGCCAGCAGCCCGGCCGGGACTGGGGTTGATGAGCAGTTCTTC
v_call: TRBV7-9; d_call: NA; cdr3_length: 14; j_call: TRBJ2-1; clone_size: NA; cdr3_aa: CASSPRDLNNEQFF; cdr3_nt: TGTGCCAGCAGCCCACGGGACTTGAACAATGAGCAGTTCTTC
v_call: TRBV15; d_call: NA; cdr3_length: 14; j_call: TRBJ2-2; clone_size: many; cdr3_aa: CATSAVVGTGELFF; cdr3_nt: TGTGCCACCAGCGCCGTTGTGGGCACCGGGGAGCTGTTTTTT
v_call: TRBV2; d_call: NA; cdr3_length: 13; j_call: TRBJ2-7; clone_size: many; cdr3_aa: CASSAGPSGEQYF; cdr3_nt: TGTGCCAGCAGTGCCGGTCCGTCAGGGGAGCAGTACTTC
v_call: TRBV9; d_call: NA; cdr3_length: 13; j_call: TRBJ2-5; clone_size: few; cdr3_aa: CASSVAQRETQYF; cdr3_nt: TGTGCCAGCAGCGTGGCCCAAAGGGAGACCCAGTACTTC
v_call: TRBV9; d_call: TRBD2; cdr3_length: 18; j_call: TRBJ2-3; clone_size: few; cdr3_aa: CASSVEERTSGSTDTQYF; cdr3_nt: TGTGCCAGCAGCGTAGAGGAACGGACTAGCGGTAGCACAGATACGCAGTATTTT
v_call: TRBV20-1; d_call: TRBD1; cdr3_length: 14; j_call: TRBJ2-7; clone_size: few; cdr3_aa: CSAPRDRALGEQYF; cdr3_nt: TGCAGTGCCCCCCGGGACAGGGCCCTCGGGGAGCAGTACTTC
v_call: TRBV24-1; d_call: TRBD1; cdr3_length: 16; j_call: TRBJ2-7; clone_size: few; cdr3_aa: CATGDVDRDRTYEQYF; cdr3_nt: TGTGCCACAGGGGACGTAGACCGGGACAGAACCTACGAGCAGTACTTC
v_call: TRBV7-2; d_call: NA; cdr3_length: 15; j_call: TRBJ1-5; clone_size: NA; cdr3_aa: CASSLGAGKDQPQHF; cdr3_nt: TGTGCCAGCAGCTTAGGTGCAGGGAAGGACCAGCCCCAGCATTTT
v_call: TRBV7-2; d_call: TRBD2; cdr3_length: 19; j_call: TRBJ2-1; clone_size: NA; cdr3_aa: CASSLPGLAGGSSYNEQFF; cdr3_nt: TGTGCCAGCAGCTTGCCGGGACTAGCGGGAGGGAGCTCCTACAATGAGCAGTTCTTC
v_call: TRBV6-6; d_call: NA; cdr3_length: 16; j_call: TRBJ2-7; clone_size: NA; cdr3_aa: CASSYSIVRGAYEQYF; cdr3_nt: TGTGCCAGCAGTTACTCTATCGTCCGAGGGGCCTACGAGCAGTACTTC
v_call: TRBV12-5; d_call: TRBD2; cdr3_length: 15; j_call: TRBJ2-1; clone_size: NA; cdr3_aa: CASGTSGRFYNEQFF; cdr3_nt: TGTGCTAGTGGCACCAGCGGGAGATTCTACAATGAGCAGTTCTTC
v_call: TRBV14; d_call: NA; cdr3_length: 14; j_call: TRBJ2-2; clone_size: many; cdr3_aa: CASSTALRTGELFF; cdr3_nt: TGTGCCAGCAGTACCGCGCTTAGGACCGGGGAGCTGTTTTTT
v_call: TRBV6-1; d_call: TRBD1; cdr3_length: 13; j_call: TRBJ2-7; clone_size: NA; cdr3_aa: CASSTGQGVEQYF; cdr3_nt: TGTGCCAGCAGTACGGGACAGGGGGTCGAGCAGTACTTC